The entry that follows covers one TCR beta chain sequence. Its antigen is unidentified. The naive CD8 fraction comprised CD45RO-negative cells positively selected for CCR7 and excluded terminally differentiated effector memory CD45RA+ cells. Every donor was a Caucasian adult from Nashville, Tennessee. The entry originates in a study of shared clonotypes between healthy human individuals. Study as a whole: The cohort comprised two women and a few men. Their ages spanned 18 to 49 years. A donor's plate count was three for CD4 naive and three for CD4 memory; CD8 naive had two and CD8 memory one. Regarding the study as a whole: Represented diversity, genetic and exposure-history alike, was limited by few donors.

Method: immunoSEQ multiplex PCR; TCRdb's copy keeps in-frame clones and lacks some. The sample contains about 2.2 million clones, around 93% of which appear only once. Sequenced input: naive CD8+ T cells from PBMCs. This clonotype was sampled from a man aged 18 to 29 in good health. Some clones in this sample may be carry-over from other donors' samples.

The CDR3 region is CASSLDVLAGGDTDTQYF. The CDR3 DNA reads as TGTGCCAGCAGCTTAGATGTTCTAGCGGGAGGGGACACAGATACGCAGTATTTT. The J gene is TRBJ2-3, the V gene TRBV7-2, with 12 bases identical to TRBD2. The V segment lost 1 base and the J segment 2 bases; nucleotides outside the gene matches: 7. Germline V gene sequence: CDR1 SGHTA, CDR2 FQGNSA. This CDR3 contains 18 residues.